This TCR beta chain was sequenced during a study of T cell responses to AZD1222 COVID-19 vaccine. Study-level points and caveats: At study baseline, merely roughly 6 AZD1222 recipients were seropositive. There were mostly white British donors and more females than males, and clonal diversity was possibly underestimated. Elevations in Spike-specific TCR breadth and depth followed administration of two AZD1222 doses.

Only in-frame clones appear in the TCRdb table, and some are missing; sequencing was by immunoSEQ multiplex PCR. The repertoire consists of 120,000 or so clones, with 88% occurring once and the leading ten covering under 20%. As for this clone: The target antigen is unknown.

This CDR3 spans 13 amino acids. V lost 3 bases and J 2 bases, leaving 9 bases between the germline ends. CDR1 and CDR2 from the germline V gene are DFQATT and SNEGSKA (reference sequence). The sample consisted of peripheral blood, taken on day 0 of MenACWY control vaccination. This receptor was obtained from an adult in good health. The chain combines TRBV20-1 with TRBJ2-3, with D possibly TRBD2 on 5 matching bases. This chain's CDR3 is CSASGEPTDTQYF. The CDR3 DNA reads as TGCAGTGCTAGTGGGGAGCCCACAGATACGCAGTATTTT.